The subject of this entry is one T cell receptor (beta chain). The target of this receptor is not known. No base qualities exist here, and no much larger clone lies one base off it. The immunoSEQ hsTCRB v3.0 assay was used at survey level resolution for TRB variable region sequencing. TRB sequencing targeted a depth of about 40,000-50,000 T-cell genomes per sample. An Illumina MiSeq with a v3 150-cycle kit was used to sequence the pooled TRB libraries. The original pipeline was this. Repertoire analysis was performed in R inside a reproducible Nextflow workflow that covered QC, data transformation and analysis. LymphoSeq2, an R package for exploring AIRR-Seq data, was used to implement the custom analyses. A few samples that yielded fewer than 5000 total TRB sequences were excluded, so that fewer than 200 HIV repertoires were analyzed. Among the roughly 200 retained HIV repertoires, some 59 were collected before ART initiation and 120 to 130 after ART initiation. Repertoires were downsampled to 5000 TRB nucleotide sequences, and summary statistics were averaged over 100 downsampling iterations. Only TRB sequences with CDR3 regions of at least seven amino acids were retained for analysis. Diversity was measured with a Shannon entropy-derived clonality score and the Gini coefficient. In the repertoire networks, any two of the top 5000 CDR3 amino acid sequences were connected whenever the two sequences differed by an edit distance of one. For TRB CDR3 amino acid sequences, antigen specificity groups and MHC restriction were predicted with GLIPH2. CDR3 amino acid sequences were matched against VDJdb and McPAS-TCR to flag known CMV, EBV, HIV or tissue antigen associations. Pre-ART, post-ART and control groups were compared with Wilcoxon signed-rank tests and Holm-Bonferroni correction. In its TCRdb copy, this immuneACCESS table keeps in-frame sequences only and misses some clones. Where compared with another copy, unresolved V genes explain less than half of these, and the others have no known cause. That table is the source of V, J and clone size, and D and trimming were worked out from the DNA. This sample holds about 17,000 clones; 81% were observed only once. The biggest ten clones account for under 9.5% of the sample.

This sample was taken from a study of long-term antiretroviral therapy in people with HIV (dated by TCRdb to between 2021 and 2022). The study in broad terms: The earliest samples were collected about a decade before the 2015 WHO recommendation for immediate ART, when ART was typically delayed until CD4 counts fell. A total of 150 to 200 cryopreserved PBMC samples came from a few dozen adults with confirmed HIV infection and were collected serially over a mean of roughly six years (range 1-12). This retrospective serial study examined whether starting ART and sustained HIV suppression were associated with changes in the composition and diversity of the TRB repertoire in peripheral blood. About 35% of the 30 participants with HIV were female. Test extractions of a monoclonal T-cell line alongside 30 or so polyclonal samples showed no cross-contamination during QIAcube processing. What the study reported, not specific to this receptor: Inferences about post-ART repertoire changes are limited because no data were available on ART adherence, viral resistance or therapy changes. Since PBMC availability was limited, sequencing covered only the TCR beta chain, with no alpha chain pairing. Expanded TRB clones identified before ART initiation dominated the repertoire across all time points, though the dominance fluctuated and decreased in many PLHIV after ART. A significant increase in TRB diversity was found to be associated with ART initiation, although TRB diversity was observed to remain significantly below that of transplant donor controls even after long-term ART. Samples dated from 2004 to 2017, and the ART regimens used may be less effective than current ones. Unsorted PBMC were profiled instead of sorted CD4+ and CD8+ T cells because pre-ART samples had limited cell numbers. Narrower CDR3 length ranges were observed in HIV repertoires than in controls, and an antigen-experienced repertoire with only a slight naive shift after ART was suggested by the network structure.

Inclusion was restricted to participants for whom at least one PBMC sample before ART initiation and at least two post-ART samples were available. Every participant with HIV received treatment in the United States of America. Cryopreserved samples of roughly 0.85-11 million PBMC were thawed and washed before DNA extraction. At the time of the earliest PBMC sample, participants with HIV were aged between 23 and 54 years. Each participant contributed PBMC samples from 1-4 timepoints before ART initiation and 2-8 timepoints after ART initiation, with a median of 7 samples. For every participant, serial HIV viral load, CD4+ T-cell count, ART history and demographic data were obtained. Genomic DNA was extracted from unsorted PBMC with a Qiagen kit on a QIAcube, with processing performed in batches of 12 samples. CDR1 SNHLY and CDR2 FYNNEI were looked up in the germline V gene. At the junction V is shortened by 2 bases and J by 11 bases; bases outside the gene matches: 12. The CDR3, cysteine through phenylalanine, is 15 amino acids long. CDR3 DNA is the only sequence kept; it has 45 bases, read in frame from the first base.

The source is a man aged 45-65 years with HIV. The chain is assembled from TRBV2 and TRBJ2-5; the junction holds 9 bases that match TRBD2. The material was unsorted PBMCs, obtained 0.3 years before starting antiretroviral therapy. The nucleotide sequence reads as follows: TGTGCCAGCAGTGAATGGTATAGCGGGGGCGTCGGGCAGTACTTC. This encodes CASSEWYSGGVGQYF.